These T cell receptor beta chains were read from a single sample in a study of blood T cell repertoires in COVID-19. Sequenced by immunoSEQ multiplex PCR; TCRdb stores in-frame clones only, minus some. The profile covers 53,000 or so clones, with approximately 90% appearing a single time and over 3% taken by the ten largest. The source material was peripheral blood. The source of these receptors is a human donor in a cohort sampled during active COVID-19. CDR3s include the opening cysteine and the closing phenylalanine or tryptophan. The D gene is left open where the match is weak. Clone size is given for some rows only: seen once, a few or many times, or a class if the clone is expanded.

size | D | J | V | CDR3 | DNA
once | - | TRBJ2-1 | TRBV10-3 | CAISRQDSYNEQFF | TGTGCCATCAGTCGACAGGACTCCTACAATGAGCAGTTCTTC
- | TRBD2 | TRBJ2-1 | TRBV7-3 | CASSPGLAESNEQFF | TGTGCCAGCAGCCCGGGACTAGCGGAAAGCAATGAGCAGTTCTTC
- | - | TRBJ1-2 | TRBV6-5 | CALSPGALNYGYTF | TGTGCCCTATCGCCAGGGGCCCTCAACTATGGCTACACCTTC
- | TRBD2 | TRBJ2-4 | TRBV24-1 | CATSASGLAGPGDRNIQYF | TGTGCCACCAGTGCCTCGGGACTAGCGGGGCCCGGGGATAGGAACATTCAGTACTTC
- | - | TRBJ2-1 | TRBV5-1 | CASSLRWGGGSYNEQFF | TGCGCCAGCAGCTTGCGCTGGGGAGGAGGCTCCTACAATGAGCAGTTCTTC
- | - | TRBJ1-4 | TRBV5-1 | CASSADINEKLFF | TGCGCCAGCAGCGCGGACATTAATGAAAAACTGTTTTTT
- | TRBD2 | TRBJ2-3 | TRBV24-1 | CATSSGSGDTQYF | TGTGCCACCAGCAGCGGGAGCGGCGATACGCAGTATTTT
- | - | TRBJ1-1 | TRBV12-3/TRBV12-4 | CASRPGVNTEAFF | TGTGCCAGCAGGCCGGGGGTGAACACTGAAGCTTTCTTT
- | TRBD2 | TRBJ2-1 | TRBV4-1 | CASSSSGVSSYNEQFF | TGCGCCAGCAGCTCTAGCGGAGTGAGCTCCTACAATGAGCAGTTCTTC
- | - | TRBJ1-3 | TRBV3-1/TRBV3-2 | CASSQDSGNTIYF | TGTGCCAGCAGCCAAGACTCCGGAAACACCATATATTTT
- | TRBD2 | TRBJ2-1 | TRBV9 | CASSVAPGGYNEQFF | TGTGCCAGCAGCGTAGCCCCGGGGGGCTACAATGAGCAGTTCTTC
- | TRBD1 | TRBJ1-1 | TRBV19 | CASSLTGGKAFF | TGTGCCAGTAGTCTTACAGGGGGGAAGGCTTTCTTT
- | TRBD1 | TRBJ2-3 | TRBV10-3 | CAISESKQGSDTQYF | TGTGCCATCAGTGAGTCGAAACAGGGGAGTGATACGCAGTATTTT
- | TRBD1 | TRBJ2-6 | TRBV27 | CASSLVRGQGAPGANVLTF | TGTGCCAGCAGTTTGGTACGGGGACAGGGGGCTCCTGGGGCCAACGTCCTGACTTTC
- | - | TRBJ1-4 | TRBV18 | CASSPSTEKLFF | TGTGCCAGCTCACCATCTACGGAAAAACTGTTTTTT
- | TRBD1 | TRBJ2-6 | TRBV6-5 | CASRGTDSPHSLTF | TGTGCCAGCAGAGGGACAGACTCACCCCATAGCCTGACTTTC
- | TRBD1 | TRBJ1-2 | TRBV28 | CASGQGPLYGYTF | TGTGCCAGCGGACAGGGACCGCTCTATGGCTACACCTTC
- | - | TRBJ1-1 | TRBV5-8 | CASSLIEAENTEAFF | TGTGCCAGCAGCTTGATTGAGGCGGAGAACACTGAAGCTTTCTTT
few | - | TRBJ2-2 | TRBV7-9 | CASSLWREDGELFF | TGTGCCAGCAGCTTATGGCGAGAGGACGGGGAGCTGTTTTTT
- | - | TRBJ1-2 | TRBV6-5 | CASSYSKTGQYGYTF | TGTGCCAGCAGTTACTCGAAGACAGGCCAATATGGCTACACCTTC
- | TRBD1 | TRBJ2-1 | TRBV7-8 | CASSLNRGSYNEQFF | TGTGCCAGCAGCTTGAACAGGGGATCCTACAATGAGCAGTTCTTC
- | TRBD2 | TRBJ2-1 | TRBV18 | CASSPFTSGGYNEQFF | TGTGCCAGCTCACCGTTTACTAGCGGGGGATACAATGAGCAGTTCTTC
- | TRBD2 | TRBJ2-2 | TRBV14 | CASSHLAENTGELFF | TGTGCCAGCAGCCATCTAGCGGAGAACACCGGGGAGCTGTTTTTT
- | TRBD1 | TRBJ2-2 | TRBV7-2 | CASEGQGYTGELFF | TGTGCCAGCGAAGGACAGGGGTACACCGGGGAGCTGTTTTTT
- | - | TRBJ1-2 | TRBV5-8 | CASSRLSSQGIGGYTF | TGTGCCAGCAGCCGACTTTCCTCACAGGGTATAGGCGGCTACACCTTC
- | TRBD1 | TRBJ1-4 | TRBV5-6 | CASSTDRVKLFF | TGTGCCAGCAGCACTGACAGGGTAAAACTGTTTTTT
- | - | TRBJ2-5 | TRBV6-6 | CASSPDSHQETQYF | TGTGCCAGCAGCCCCGACTCCCACCAAGAGACCCAGTACTTC
- | TRBD1 | TRBJ1-6 | TRBV9 | CASGAGGSSVRDSPLHF | TGTGCCAGCGGGGCAGGGGGATCGTCGGTGCGGGATTCACCCCTCCACTTT
- | - | TRBJ1-1 | TRBV2 | CASSTASLMNTEAFF | TGTGCCAGCAGTACTGCGTCCCTCATGAACACTGAAGCTTTCTTT
- | - | TRBJ2-7 | TRBV5-4 | CASSGPGEQYF | TGTGCCAGCAGTGGGCCGGGAGAGCAGTACTTC
- | - | TRBJ1-2 | TRBV5-6 | CASSSGLGYTF | TGTGCCAGCAGCTCGGGTCTTGGCTACACCTTC
- | TRBD1 | TRBJ1-1 | TRBV6-1 | CASSDGTVDTEAFF | TGTGCCAGCAGTGACGGGACAGTTGACACTGAAGCTTTCTTT